These T cell receptor beta chains were read from a single sample in a study of regulatory T cells in long-lasting Graves disease. TCRdb analysed the multiplex PCR reads with MiXCR anew, one entry per CDR3 protein. This sample has about 450,000 distinct CDR3 sequences, with 20% to 25% found just once. The sample consisted of peripheral blood mononuclear cells (PBMCs), taken when the disease was refractory, from a patient treated with antithyroid drugs. These receptors were obtained from a female donor with Graves disease. Each CDR3 is given with its conserved first and last residue. D genes are given only for firm matches. Expanded clones are given a class, and other clones once, few, many or no size at all.

v_call	clone_size	j_call	d_call	cdr3_nt	cdr3_aa
TRBV6-2/TRBV6-3	many	TRBJ1-1	NA	TGTGCCAGCAGTGAATACAGCCGGTTAAACACTGAAGCTTTCTTT	CASSEYSRLNTEAFF
TRBV20-1	few	TRBJ1-2	NA	TGCAGTGCTAGGCCGGGGACGGGTTTACACACCTTC	CSARPGTGLHTF
TRBV5-1	few	TRBJ2-1	NA	TGTGCCAGCAGCTTGGTGGGACGGACCAATGAGCAGTTCTTC	CASSLVGRTNEQFF
TRBV19	NA	TRBJ2-2	NA	TGTGCCAGTAGACTCGGACAGTTCGCGAACACCGGGGAGCTGTTTTTT	CASRLGQFANTGELFF
TRBV29-1	NA	TRBJ2-5	NA	TGCAGCGTAAGGACAGGGAGGGATTGGGAGACCCAGTACTTC	CSVRTGRDWETQYF
TRBV5-1	NA	TRBJ1-2	NA	TGCGCCAGCAGCCCTCGGGTCTCGGGGGGCCCGAACTATGGCTACACCTTC	CASSPRVSGGPNYGYTF
TRBV30	NA	TRBJ2-7	TRBD1	TGTGCCTGGAGTGTGAGGGGGCCGCCCTTCTACGAGCAGTACTTC	CAWSVRGPPFYEQYF
TRBV28	many	TRBJ2-7	NA	TGTGCCAGCAGTTTAATTGCGTATATTGGGGACATGAACTACGAGCAGTACTTC	CASSLIAYIGDMNYEQYF
TRBV10-3	NA	TRBJ2-6	NA	TGTGCCATCAGTGAGGTTTCCCATAACTCTGGGGCCAACGTCCTGACTTTC	CAISEVSHNSGANVLTF
TRBV20-1	many	TRBJ2-5	NA	TGCAGTGCTATCCAACTGGGACTCCAAGAGACCCAGTACTTC	CSAIQLGLQETQYF
TRBV5-1	NA	TRBJ1-1	NA	TGCGCCAGCAGCGTCGGACAGCCTAACACTGAAGCTTTCTTT	CASSVGQPNTEAFF
TRBV15	NA	TRBJ1-1	TRBD1	TGTGCCACCAAAAGGGACAGGCTGAAGAACACTGAAGCTTTCTTT	CATKRDRLKNTEAFF
TRBV28	many	TRBJ1-1	NA	TGTGCGAGCAACCGGGAGGTCGGCACTGAAGCTTTCTTT	CASNREVGTEAFF
TRBV28	NA	TRBJ2-3	TRBD1	TGTGCCAGCAGTTCGCGGACAGGGGATAATACGCAGTATTTT	CASSSRTGDNTQYF
TRBV7-6	few	TRBJ1-2	TRBD1	TGTGCCAGCAGCTTAAATATGCGGGAGACAGGGGACTATGGCTACACCTTC	CASSLNMRETGDYGYTF
TRBV2	few	TRBJ1-5	NA	TGTGCCAGCAGTGACAGGCAGGGGAGCAATCAGCCCCAGCATTTT	CASSDRQGSNQPQHF
TRBV6-1	many	TRBJ2-5	TRBD2	TGTGCCGAGGGGGTAGCGGGGGAGACCCAGTACTTC	CAEGVAGETQYF
TRBV5-1	NA	TRBJ2-4	NA	TGCGCCAGCAGCCGACGGGACACCAGGACGGACATTCAGTACTTC	CASSRRDTRTDIQYF
TRBV11-1	many	TRBJ2-7	NA	TGTGCCAGCAGCCAGAGCCGGGGCACTATGAGGCAGTACTTC	CASSQSRGTMRQYF
TRBV6-1	many	TRBJ2-7	NA	TGTGCCAGCAGAGAACGGGGGTTAACCTACGAGCAGTACTTC	CASRERGLTYEQYF
TRBV12-3/TRBV12-4	NA	TRBJ2-5	TRBD1	TGTGCCAGCAGTTACCAGGGGGTAATAGAGACCCAGTACTTC	CASSYQGVIETQYF
TRBV7-2	many	TRBJ2-2	TRBD2	TGTGCCAGCAGCTTGGCGGGAGGGACGAACACCGGGGAGCTGTTTTTT	CASSLAGGTNTGELFF
TRBV4-2	NA	TRBJ2-7	TRBD2	TGTGCCAGCAGCCCTTCTAGCGGGAGAGTTTTTAGGCAGTACTTC	CASSPSSGRVFRQYF
TRBV7-2	NA	TRBJ1-1	TRBD1	TGTGCCAGCAGCATGGACAGGGAAGATAACACTGAAGCTTTCTTT	CASSMDREDNTEAFF
TRBV5-1	few	TRBJ1-1	NA	TGCGCCAGCAGCCAGATCGGGGGAGAGAACACTGAAGCTTTCTTT	CASSQIGGENTEAFF
TRBV6-1	many	TRBJ1-2	NA	TGTGCCAGCAGTCCGGAGATGGGGTTCGGCGGCTACACCTTC	CASSPEMGFGGYTF
TRBV28	many	TRBJ2-5	TRBD1	TGTGCCAGCAGTGACAGGGACAGCCCGCGCCCTGAGACCCAGTACTTC	CASSDRDSPRPETQYF
TRBV12-3/TRBV12-4	many	TRBJ1-2	NA	TGTGCCAGCAGTTCTAACCGGGACTATGGCTACACCTTC	CASSSNRDYGYTF
TRBV29-1	NA	TRBJ2-2	NA	TGCAGCGTTGCTGGGGCAGGGAGCACCGGGGAGCTGTTTTTT	CSVAGAGSTGELFF
TRBV7-6	many	TRBJ2-7	NA	TGTGCCAGCAGCTTAGAGGGAGGACACCCAAGGTACGAGCAGTACTTC	CASSLEGGHPRYEQYF
TRBV12-3/TRBV12-4	NA	TRBJ2-5	TRBD2	TGTGCCAGCAGTCCGACTAGCGGGAGGTGGCAAGAGACCCAGTACTTC	CASSPTSGRWQETQYF
TRBV9	few	TRBJ2-2	NA	TGTGCCAGCAGATTACGAGACAGGAGCACCGGGGAGCTGTTTTTT	CASRLRDRSTGELFF
TRBV4-1	NA	TRBJ1-3	NA	TGCGCCAGCAGCCAAGAGGCGGATCCTGGAGGAAACACCATATATTTT	CASSQEADPGGNTIYF
TRBV20-1	NA	TRBJ2-7	NA	TGCAGTGCTAGAGGCGCAGGGATCGGCGAGCAGTACTTC	CSARGAGIGEQYF
TRBV6-1	few	TRBJ1-2	NA	TGTGCCACTACGCGGTCGCCCACTAACTATGGCTACACCTTC	CATTRSPTNYGYTF
TRBV6-1	many	TRBJ1-5	TRBD1	TGTGCCAGCAGTTCAGGACAGGGTTGGAATCAGCCCCAGCATTTT	CASSSGQGWNQPQHF
TRBV5-6	many	TRBJ2-5	TRBD2	TGTGCCAGCAGCTTGTTTACGGGAGGGGCTGAGACCCAGTACTTC	CASSLFTGGAETQYF
TRBV7-3	NA	TRBJ2-5	NA	TGTGCCAGCAGCTTATCCCCGGCGGGTTCGATCCAAGAGACCCAGTACTTC	CASSLSPAGSIQETQYF
TRBV27	few	TRBJ2-3	NA	TGTGCCAGCAGTCCCGAACAACACCATAATTCAGATACGCAGTATTTT	CASSPEQHHNSDTQYF
TRBV27	NA	TRBJ2-7	TRBD2	TGTGCCAGCAGTTTATCCACGGGAGGGCTCTACGGGCAGTACTTC	CASSLSTGGLYGQYF
TRBV7-6	many	TRBJ2-7	TRBD1	TGTGCCAGCAGCTTAAGCGGACAGGGGGCGGGGGAGCAGTACTTC	CASSLSGQGAGEQYF
TRBV20-1	few	TRBJ2-7	NA	TGCAGTGCTAGGAGCCGTAGTTACGAGCAGTACTTC	CSARSRSYEQYF
TRBV29-1	many	TRBJ1-1	TRBD1	TGCAGCGCGACCGACAGGGTAGGGACTGAAGCTTTCTTT	CSATDRVGTEAFF
TRBV24-1	NA	TRBJ1-2	TRBD1	TGTGCCACCAGTGATTCCGGGACAGGGAACTATGGCTACACCTTC	CATSDSGTGNYGYTF
TRBV2	many	TRBJ2-7	NA	TGTGCCAGCAGTGTAGGGTTCGAGCAGTACTTC	CASSVGFEQYF